One sample yielded the 22 T cell receptor beta chains listed below, sequenced in a study of T cell changes during pregnancy in multiple sclerosis. Clones were sequenced by immunoSEQ multiplex PCR, and TCRdb holds only the in-frame ones, with some missing. In the table there are tens of thousands of clones, around 90% of which are singletons. The starting material was CD4+ T cells from peripheral blood mononuclear cells, obtained in the third trimester of pregnancy. The receptors come from a female donor with multiple sclerosis, enrolled in a pregnancy study.

The V and J genes are TRBV29-1 and TRBJ2-5, with 7 nucleotides matching TRBD1. Germline V lookup: CDR1 SQVTM, CDR2 ANQGSEA. J was trimmed by 7 bases and V by 7 bases; bases with no gene match: 15. The CDR3 runs 14 residues. CDR3 nucleotide sequence: TGCAGCGACGAGCCAGGGGGAAGCTGGGGGACCCAGTACTTC. It codes for CSDEPGGSWGTQYF. The variable domain in full, completed from reference TRBV29-1 and TRBJ2-5, reads SAVISQKPSRDICQRGTSLTIQCQVDSQVTMMFWYRQQPGQSLTLIATANQGSEATYESGFVIDKFPISRPNLTFSTLTVSNMSPEDSSIYLCSDEPGGSWGTQYFGPGTRLLVL.

This clone was seen more than once but under ten times. The rearrangement links TRBV11-3 to TRBJ2-1; D possibly corresponds to TRBD1 (6 bases). The germline V and J ends were trimmed by 6 bases and 5 bases, with 20 bases remaining between them. CDR3 size: 16 residues. CDR1 and CDR2 (germline): SGHNT, YENEEA. Written as DNA, the CDR3 is TGTGCCAGCAGTACAGATCCAGGGGTTATAGACAATGAGCAGTTCTTC. It is translated as CASSTDPGVIDNEQFF.

This rearrangement joins TRBV5-1 to TRBJ2-7; 10 bases map to TRBD2. Germline trimming cut 4 bases from V and 4 bases from J; bases unmatched to any gene: 5. The germline V gene has CDR1 SGHRS and CDR2 YFSETQ. This CDR3 region has 14 residues. CDR3 protein: CASSPSGGEYEQYF. The CDR3 nucleotides read TGCGCCAGCAGCCCGAGCGGGGGGGAATACGAGCAGTACTTC.

V is TRBV7-6 and J is TRBJ2-1; 8 bases match TRBD2. This CDR3 has 15 residues. Trimming cost V 5 bases and J 2 bases; bases outside gene matches: 5. CDR1 and CDR2 (germline): SGHVS, FNYEAQ. The CDR3 reads CASSPTGGAYNEQFF. In DNA form, the CDR3 reads TGTGCCAGCAGCCCGACCGGGGGGGCCTACAATGAGCAGTTCTTC. The full variable domain, completed using reference TRBV7-6 and TRBJ2-1, is GAGVSQSPRYKVTKRGQDVALRCDPISGHVSLYWYRQALGQGPEFLTYFNYEAQQDKSGLPNDRFSAERPEGSISTLTIQRTEQRDSAMYRCASSPTGGAYNEQFFGPGTRLTVL.

The chain is built from TRBV6-1 and TRBJ2-1; D is uncertain. The CDR3 is made up of 14 amino acids. V was trimmed by 7 bases and J by 4 bases, leaving 14 bases between them. Germline assignment: CDR1 MNHNS and CDR2 SASEGT. The CDR3 region has the DNA TGTGCCAGCACGCGGCCGAGTCCGTACAATGAGCAGTTCTTC. It translates to CASTRPSPYNEQFF.

The chain couples TRBV7-9 to TRBJ2-5, with D perhaps TRBD1 (6 bases). V lost 1 base to trimming and J lost 5 bases, with 8 bases between them. The CDR3 is made up of 13 amino acids. CDR1 is SEHNR and CDR2 is FQNEAQ in the germline V gene (reference sequence). CDR3 region: CASSLGQGETQYF. CDR3 nucleotides: TGTGCCAGCAGCTTAGGGCAGGGGGAGACCCAGTACTTC.

The rearrangement uses TRBV13 and TRBJ1-3; 8 bases are a match to TRBD1. This CDR3 is built from 15 residues. Per germline, CDR1 PRHDT and CDR2 FYEKMQ (reference sequence). The trim removed 5 bases at V and 8 bases at J, leaving 11 bases unmatched. In DNA, the CDR3 is TGTGCCAGCAGCATCCGGACAGGGCTGGCGGACACCATATATTTT. Amino acids: CASSIRTGLADTIYF.

This sequence joins TRBV30 and TRBJ1-3; perhaps TRBD1 as D (5 bases). V was trimmed by 2 bases and J by 4 bases, leaving 9 bases between them. Germline values: CDR1 GTSNPN, CDR2 SVGIG (reference sequence). This CDR3 contains 13 residues. The CDR3 DNA reads as TGTGCCTGGAGTTCAGGGTCCGGAAACACCATATATTTT. Translation: CAWSSGSGNTIYF. Looking up the rest from reference TRBV30 and TRBJ1-3 gives the full variable domain: SQTIHQWPATLVQPVGSPLSLECTVEGTSNPNLYWYRQAAGRGLQLLFYSVGIGQISSEVPQNLSASRPQDRQFILSSKKLLLSDSGFYLCAWSSGSGNTIYFGEGSWLTVV.

The chain uses TRBV7-9 and TRBJ1-1, with D unclear. Germline V CDR1 and CDR2: SEHNR, FQNEAQ (reference sequence). V lost 1 base and J lost 11, with 14 bases in between. The CDR3 runs 13 residues. CDR3 in amino acids: CASSLERAGSAFF. CDR3 nucleotides: TGTGCCAGCAGCTTAGAGAGGGCGGGGTCGGCTTTCTTT.

The chain is built from TRBV6-5 and TRBJ2-7; D may be TRBD2 (5 bases). The length of the CDR3 is 16 residues. Germline CDR1 and CDR2: MNHEY and SVGAGI. V was cut by 0 bases and J by 0 bases, with 12 bases left in between. CDR3 coding DNA: TGTGCCAGCAGTTACTCTGCCCTGGGGAGCTCCTACGAGCAGTACTTC. Its protein is CASSYSALGSSYEQYF.

The chain links TRBV11-3 to TRBJ2-1; 10 nucleotides match TRBD1. Per the germline V gene, CDR1 is SGHNT and CDR2 is YENEEA. CDR3 length: 18 residues. The trim removed 0 bases at V and 6 bases at J, leaving 11 bases unmatched. This CDR3 is CASSLDRSRDRGPNEQFF. CDR3 coding DNA: TGTGCCAGCAGCTTAGATCGGAGCCGGGACAGGGGCCCCAATGAGCAGTTCTTC.

The chain uses TRBV27 and TRBJ1-6, with 8 bases aligning to TRBD1. In germline, CDR1 is MNHEY, CDR2 SMNVEV (reference sequence). V lost 5 bases and J lost 6; bases outside the gene matches: 6. The CDR3 has 15 residues. This CDR3 is CASSLLTGVNSPLHF. The CDR3, as DNA: TGTGCCAGCAGTCTTTTGACAGGGGTTAATTCACCCCTCCACTTT.

The gene calls are TRBV7-8 and TRBJ2-1, with TRBD1 matching 8 bases. Germline CDR1 reads SGHVS; CDR2 reads FQNEAQ. The V gene end was trimmed by 4 bases and the J gene end by 1 base; junction bases not matched to a gene: 6. This CDR3 has 16 residues. CDR3 bases: TGTGCCAGCAGCTATTACAGGGGGAGTTCCTACAATGAGCAGTTCTTC. It translates to CASSYYRGSSYNEQFF.

The rearrangement uses TRBV5-1 and TRBJ1-6; TRBD1 is a possible D gene (5 bases). V lost 0 bases and J lost 0, with 10 bases in between. The CDR3 is made up of 17 amino acids. The germline V gene encodes CDR1 SGHRS and CDR2 YFSETQ. DNA for the CDR3: TGCGCCAGCAGCTTGGACAGGACTAGCTCCTATAATTCACCCCTCCACTTT. Translating gives CASSLDRTSSYNSPLHF.

The rearrangement links TRBV9 to TRBJ2-5; 7 bases fit TRBD1. Germline V gives CDR1 SGDLS, CDR2 YYNGEE. Trimming cost V 4 bases and J 3 bases; bases outside gene matches: 6. This CDR3 is 14 amino acids long. CDR3 residues: CASSSGTVKETQYF. The CDR3 region has the DNA TGTGCCAGCAGCTCCGGGACAGTAAAAGAGACCCAGTACTTC.

The chain joins TRBV19 to TRBJ1-6; 9 bases match TRBD1. Germline lookup yields CDR1 LNHDA and CDR2 SQIVND (reference sequence). Losses at the gene ends were 5 bases for V and 7 bases for J; bases not matched to a gene: 6. The CDR3 consists of 15 residues. CDR3 in amino acids: CASSFVGTGNSPLHF. DNA for the CDR3: TGTGCCAGTAGTTTCGTTGGGACAGGGAATTCACCCCTCCACTTT.

The chain is built from TRBV4-2 and TRBJ1-2; maybe TRBD1 (6 bases). In germline, CDR1 is LGHNA, CDR2 YNFKEQ. V was trimmed by 0 bases and J by 7 bases, leaving 9 bases between them. This CDR3 spans 13 amino acids. Here the CDR3 reads CASSQDSGVGYTF. In DNA, the CDR3 is TGTGCCAGCAGCCAAGATTCAGGGGTTGGCTACACCTTC.

The chain links TRBV7-8 to TRBJ2-7; D possibly corresponds to TRBD2 (5 bases). Germline lookup yields CDR1 SGHVS and CDR2 FQNEAQ. The CDR3 has 14 residues. V dropped 2 bases and J dropped 0 bases, with 8 bases sitting between them. The CDR3 nucleotides are TGTGCCAGCAGCTTAAGCGGCGGCTCCTACGAGCAGTACTTC. This translates into CASSLSGGSYEQYF.

The chain carries TRBV21-1 and TRBJ2-1; TRBD1, the table's D call, was not compared with the DNA. TRBV21-1 is a known pseudogene. This CDR3 has 15 amino acids. The DNA of the CDR3 is TGTGCCAGCAGCTATGGACAGGTGCCCTACAATGAGCAGTTCTTC. Its translation: CASSYGQVPYNEQFF.

V usage is TRBV6-6 and J usage is TRBJ2-5, with 7 nucleotides matching TRBD2. The junction had 2 bases not matched to a gene; V was cut back by 5 bases and J by 5 bases. Looked up from germline, CDR1 is MNHNY and CDR2 is SVGAGI (reference sequence). This CDR3 has 12 amino acids. The CDR3 reads CASSMRGETQYF. The CDR3 DNA reads TGTGCCAGCAGTATGCGGGGGGAGACCCAGTACTTC.

V and J are TRBV7-8 and TRBJ1-5; TRBD1 might be the D (5 bases). The CDR3 length is 15 residues. Per germline, CDR1 SGHVS and CDR2 FQNEAQ. Trimming removed 2 bases from V and 9 bases from J, with 17 bases in between. CDR3 protein: CASSLLRQGPGPQHF. CDR3 coding DNA: TGTGCCAGCAGCTTACTGAGGCAGGGCCCGGGGCCCCAGCATTTT.

The count of this clone is one. V usage is TRBV5-1 and J usage is TRBJ1-1; the match to TRBD1 covers 7 bases. The CDR3 covers 16 residues. Germline CDR1 reads SGHRS; CDR2 reads YFSETQ. V gave up 2 bases and J gave up 0 bases; unmatched junction bases: 7. DNA of the CDR3: TGCGCCAGCAGCTTTTACCTGGGACAGCTGAACACTGAAGCTTTCTTT. This sequence encodes CASSFYLGQLNTEAFF.